Listed here is a single T cell receptor (beta chain). Its antigen is unidentified. Libraries were prepared by immunoSEQ multiplex PCR; TCRdb keeps only in-frame clonotypes and omits some of them. The sample consists of roughly 70,000 clones, about nine tenths of them appearing once. The entry originates in a study of OX40 agonist ivuxolimab in advanced cancers. This CDR3 has 14 residues. Germline-derived CDR1 and CDR2 are SGDLS and YYNGEE. Losses at the gene ends were 2 bases for V and 7 bases for J; bases not matched to a gene: 4. Study outcomes and limitations: Patients with a partial response at 0.1-3.0 mg/kg had among the lowest clonal expansion.

V and J are TRBV9 and TRBJ2-2; 8 nucleotides agree with TRBD2. This receptor was obtained from an adult with an advanced solid tumor such as melanoma, head and neck, liver or kidney cancer. The source material was CD4+ or CD8+ T cells sorted from blood, sampled in a trial of the OX40 agonist ivuxolimab. The CDR3 coding sequence is TGTGCCAGCAGCGTGGGACTAGTGGGCGGGGAGCTGTTTTTT. This translates into CASSVGLVGGELFF.